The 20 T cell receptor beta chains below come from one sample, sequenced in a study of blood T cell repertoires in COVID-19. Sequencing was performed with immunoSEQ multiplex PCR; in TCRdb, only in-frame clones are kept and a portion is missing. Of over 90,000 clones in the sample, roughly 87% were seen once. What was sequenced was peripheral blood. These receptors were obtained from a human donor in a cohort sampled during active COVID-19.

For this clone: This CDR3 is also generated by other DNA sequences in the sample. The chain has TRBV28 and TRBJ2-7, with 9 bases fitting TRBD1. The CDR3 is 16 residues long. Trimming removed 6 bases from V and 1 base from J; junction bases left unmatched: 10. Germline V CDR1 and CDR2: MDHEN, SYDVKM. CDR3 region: CASSSLTGGASYEQYF. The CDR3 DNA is TGTGCCAGCAGCTCACTGACAGGGGGAGCTTCCTACGAGCAGTACTTC.

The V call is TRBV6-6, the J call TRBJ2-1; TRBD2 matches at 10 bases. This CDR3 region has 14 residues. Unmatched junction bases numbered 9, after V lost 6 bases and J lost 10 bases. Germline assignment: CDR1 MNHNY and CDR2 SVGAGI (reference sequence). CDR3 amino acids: CASSQRGGRGEQFF. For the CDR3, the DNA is TGTGCCAGCAGCCAGCGGGGGGGCCGAGGGGAGCAGTTCTTC.

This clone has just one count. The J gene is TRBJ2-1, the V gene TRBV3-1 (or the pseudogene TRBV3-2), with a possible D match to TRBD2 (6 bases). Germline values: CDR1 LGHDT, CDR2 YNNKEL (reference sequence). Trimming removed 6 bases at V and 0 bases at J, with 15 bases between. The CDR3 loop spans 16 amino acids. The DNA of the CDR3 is TGTGCCAGCAGTAAAATGTTGGGAGGCTCCTACAATGAGCAGTTCTTC. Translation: CASSKMLGGSYNEQFF.

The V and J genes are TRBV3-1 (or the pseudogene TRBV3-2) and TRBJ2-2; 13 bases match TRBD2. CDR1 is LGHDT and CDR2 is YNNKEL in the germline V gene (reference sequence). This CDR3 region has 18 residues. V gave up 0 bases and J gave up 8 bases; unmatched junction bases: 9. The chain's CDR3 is CASSQDRGLAGEIGELFF. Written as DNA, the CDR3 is TGTGCCAGCAGCCAAGACCGAGGACTAGCGGGAGAAATTGGGGAGCTGTTTTTT.

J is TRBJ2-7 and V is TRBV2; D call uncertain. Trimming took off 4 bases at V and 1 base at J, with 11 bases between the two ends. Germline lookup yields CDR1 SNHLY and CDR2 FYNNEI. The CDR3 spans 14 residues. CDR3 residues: CASSVVLGSYEQYF. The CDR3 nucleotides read TGTGCCAGCAGTGTCGTTCTAGGATCCTACGAGCAGTACTTC.

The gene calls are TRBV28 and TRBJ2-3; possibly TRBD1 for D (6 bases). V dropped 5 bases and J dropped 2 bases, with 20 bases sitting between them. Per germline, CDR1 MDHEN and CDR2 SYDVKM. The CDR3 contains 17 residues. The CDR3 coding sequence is TGTGCCAGCAGTCCGGAGACAGGAACAATCCTCACAGATACGCAGTATTTT. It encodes CASSPETGTILTDTQYF.

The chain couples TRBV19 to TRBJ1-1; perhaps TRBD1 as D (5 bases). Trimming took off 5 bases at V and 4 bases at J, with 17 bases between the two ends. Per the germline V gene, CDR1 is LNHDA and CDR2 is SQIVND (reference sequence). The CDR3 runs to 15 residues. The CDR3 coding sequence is TGTGCCAGTAGTGTAACAGGCCTTCTGAGCACTGAAGCTTTCTTT. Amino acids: CASSVTGLLSTEAFF.

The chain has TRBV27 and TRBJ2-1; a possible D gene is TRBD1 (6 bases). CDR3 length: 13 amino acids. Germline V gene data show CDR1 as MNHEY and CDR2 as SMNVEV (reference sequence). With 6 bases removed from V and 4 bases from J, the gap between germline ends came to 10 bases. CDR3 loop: CASSPGQYNEQFF. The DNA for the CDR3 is TGTGCCAGCAGCCCCGGACAGTACAATGAGCAGTTCTTC.

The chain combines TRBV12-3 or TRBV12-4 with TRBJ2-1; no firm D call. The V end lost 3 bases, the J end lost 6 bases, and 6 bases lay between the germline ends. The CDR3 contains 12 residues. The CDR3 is CASSFLLNEQFF. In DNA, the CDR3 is TGTGCCAGCAGTTTCCTACTCAATGAGCAGTTCTTC.

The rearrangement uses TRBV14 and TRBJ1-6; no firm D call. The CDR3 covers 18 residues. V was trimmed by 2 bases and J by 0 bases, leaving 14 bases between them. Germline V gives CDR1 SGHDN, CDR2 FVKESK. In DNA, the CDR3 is TGTGCCAGCAGCCAAAAGACGGCTCGGAGCTCCTATAATTCACCCCTCCACTTT. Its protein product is CASSQKTARSSYNSPLHF.

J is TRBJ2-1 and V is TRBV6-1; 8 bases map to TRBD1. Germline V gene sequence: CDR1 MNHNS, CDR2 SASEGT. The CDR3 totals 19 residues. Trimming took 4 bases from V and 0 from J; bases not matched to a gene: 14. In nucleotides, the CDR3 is TGTGCCAGCAGTGGACGCCTGGGGACAGGCAGTGGCTCCTACAATGAGCAGTTCTTC. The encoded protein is CASSGRLGTGSGSYNEQFF.

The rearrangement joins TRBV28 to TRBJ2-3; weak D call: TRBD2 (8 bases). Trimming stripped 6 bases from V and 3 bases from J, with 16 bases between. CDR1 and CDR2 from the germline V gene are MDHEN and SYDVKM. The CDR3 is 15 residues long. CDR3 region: CASRPGQRETDTQYF. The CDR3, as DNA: TGTGCCAGCAGGCCGGGACAGCGGGAGACAGATACGCAGTATTTT. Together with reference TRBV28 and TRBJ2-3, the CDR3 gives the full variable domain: DVKVTQSSRYLVKRTGEKVFLECVQDMDHENMFWYRQDPGLGLRLIYFSYDVKMKEKGDIPEGYSVSREKKERFSLILESASTNQTSMYLCASRPGQRETDTQYFGPGTRLTVL.

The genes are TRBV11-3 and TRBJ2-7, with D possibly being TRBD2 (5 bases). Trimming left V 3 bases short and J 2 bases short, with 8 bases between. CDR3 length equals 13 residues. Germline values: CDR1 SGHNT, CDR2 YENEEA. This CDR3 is CASSFGGPYEQYF. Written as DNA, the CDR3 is TGTGCCAGCAGCTTCGGCGGGCCCTACGAGCAGTACTTC.

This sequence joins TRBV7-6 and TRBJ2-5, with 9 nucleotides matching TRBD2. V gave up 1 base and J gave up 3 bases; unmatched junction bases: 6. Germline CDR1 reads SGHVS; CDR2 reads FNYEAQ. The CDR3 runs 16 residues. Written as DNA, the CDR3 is TGTGCCAGCAGCTTAGAGGCTAGCGGGGTAAAAGAGACCCAGTACTTC. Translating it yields CASSLEASGVKETQYF.

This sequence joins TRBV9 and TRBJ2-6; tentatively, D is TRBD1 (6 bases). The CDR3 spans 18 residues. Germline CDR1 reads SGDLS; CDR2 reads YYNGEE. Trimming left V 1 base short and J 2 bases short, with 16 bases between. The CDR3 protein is CASSVTDSTAAGANVLTF. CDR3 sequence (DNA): TGTGCCAGCAGCGTAACGGACAGTACAGCGGCTGGGGCCAACGTCCTGACTTTC.

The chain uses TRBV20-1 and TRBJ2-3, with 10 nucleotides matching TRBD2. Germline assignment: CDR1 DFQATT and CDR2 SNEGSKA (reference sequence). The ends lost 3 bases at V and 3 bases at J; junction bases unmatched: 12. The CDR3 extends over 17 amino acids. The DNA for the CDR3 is TGCAGTGCTAGTTCGCCCAGCGGGGGGGCCGAGACAGATACGCAGTATTTT. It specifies CSASSPSGGAETDTQYF.

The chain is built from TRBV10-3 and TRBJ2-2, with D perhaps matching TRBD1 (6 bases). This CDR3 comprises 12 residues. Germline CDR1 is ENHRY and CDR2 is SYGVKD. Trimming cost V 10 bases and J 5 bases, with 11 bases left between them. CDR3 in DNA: TGTGCCAGTCAGACAGGTACCGGGGAGCTGTTTTTT. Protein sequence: CASQTGTGELFF.

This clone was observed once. This CDR3 reads CASSQVLAGSFTGELFF. The DNA for the CDR3 is TGTGCCAGCAGCCAGGTCCTAGCGGGGAGTTTCACCGGGGAGCTGTTTTTT. This chain connects TRBV3-1 (or the pseudogene TRBV3-2) to TRBJ2-2; TRBD2 agrees at 9 bases. After removal of 3 bases from V and 4 bases from J, the junction contained 9 bases not matched to a gene. The V gene's germline CDR1 is LGHDT and CDR2 YNNKEL (reference sequence). This CDR3 is built from 17 residues.

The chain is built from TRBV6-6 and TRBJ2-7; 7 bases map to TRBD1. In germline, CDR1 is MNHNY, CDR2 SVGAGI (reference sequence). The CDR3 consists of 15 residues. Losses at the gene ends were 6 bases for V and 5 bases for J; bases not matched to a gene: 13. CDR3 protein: CASSHLDRAINEQYF. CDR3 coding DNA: TGTGCCAGCAGCCACCTAGACAGGGCGATCAACGAGCAGTACTTC.

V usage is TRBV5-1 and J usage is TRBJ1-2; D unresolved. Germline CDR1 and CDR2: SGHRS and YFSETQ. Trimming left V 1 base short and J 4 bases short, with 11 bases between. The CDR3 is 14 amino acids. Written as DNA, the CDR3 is TGCGCCAGCAGCTTGACTTCCATGCGCTATGGCTACACCTTC. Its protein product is CASSLTSMRYGYTF. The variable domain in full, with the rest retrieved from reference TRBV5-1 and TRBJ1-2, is KAGVTQTPRYLIKTRGQQVTLSCSPISGHRSVSWYQQTPGQGLQFLFEYFSETQRNKGNFPGRFSGRQFSNSRSEMNVSTLELGDSALYLCASSLTSMRYGYTFGSGTRLTVV.